This TCR beta chain emerged from a study of radiation and T cells in renal cell carcinoma. The overall study: Nephrectomy followed 15 Gy stereotactic body radiation by 4 weeks.

Notes on this clone: The antigen is undetermined.

Whole-study results and caveats: From baseline, blood top tumor clonotypes peaked at 2 weeks post-radiation. No pretreatment tumor biopsies were available for baseline clonotypes.

Using immunoSEQ multiplex PCR, the repertoire was profiled, and TCRdb retains in-frame clones only, with some absent. Of about 26,000 clones in the sample, approximately 84% were seen once. Stated time point: blood 2 weeks post-SBRT. Treatment noted: 15 Gy SBRT to primary tumor, nephrectomy 4 weeks later. The patient's renal cell carcinoma had clear cell pathology. The TCR originated in a man aged 55 to 70 with renal cell carcinoma. Sequencing used blood, obtained from a patient whose treatment included radiotherapy and nephrectomy.

The CDR3 sequence: CASSTRDWVITGELFF. The CDR3, as DNA: TGTGCCAGCAGCACAAGGGACTGGGTTATAACCGGGGAGCTGTTTTTT. The gene calls are TRBV7-8 and TRBJ2-2; D might be TRBD2 (6 bases). V was shortened by 5 bases and J by 5 bases, with 18 bases between the two germline ends. CDR1 SGHVS and CDR2 FQNEAQ come from the germline V gene. There are 16 residues in the CDR3.